This paragraph covers one TCR beta chain sequence. This clone came up a few times. The antigen this receptor binds is unknown. Base qualities are not provided; no much larger clone lies one nucleotide away. The study evaluated CTLA-4 blockade (ipilimumab) given together with focal radiation therapy in patients who had chemo-refractory metastatic non-small-cell lung cancer. The library was generated by the immunoSEQ multiplex PCR assay. The source is immuneACCESS, and TCRdb retained only in-frame sequences with V and J called. Part of the clones is not carried over; for the studies checked, unresolved V genes explain less than half of this, and the remainder is unexplained. This sample comprises around 18,000 clones, roughly 83% of them detected only once. The ten largest clones represent 23% of the sample. The sample originates from a study of radiotherapy plus CTLA-4 blockade in lung cancer (dated by TCRdb to 2016 to 2019). Notes on the research overall: Objective responses were observed in approximately 19% of enrolled patients, and disease control was achieved in around 28%. What the study reported, not specific to this receptor: After treatment with radiotherapy and ipilimumab, TCR clones that originated in tumors expanded in peripheral blood. Early dynamic changes in blood T cell clones, together with increased serum interferon-beta after radiation, were reported as the strongest predictors of response.

This clonotype originated in a human donor with non-small cell lung cancer whose response to radiotherapy plus ipilimumab could not be evaluated. The sample here was peripheral blood, taken from a patient treated with radiotherapy plus ipilimumab.

In nucleotides, the sequence is TGTGCCAGTAGTATCTTTCCGAACCAGGGCGGTCAGCCCCAGCATTTT. This codes for CASSIFPNQGGQPQHF. The V gene is TRBV19 and the J gene is TRBJ1-5; TRBD1 might be the D gene, on 5 matching bases. CDR1 and CDR2, per the germline V gene (reference sequence), are LNHDA and SQIVND. V lost 3 bases and J lost 6 bases; the stretch between them is 18 bases long. Counted from cysteine to phenylalanine, this CDR3 has 16 amino acids. Solely the CDR3 DNA is kept, with 48 bases framed from the first base. Reference TRBV19 and TRBJ1-5 genes cover what lies past the CDR3, so the full variable domain is DGGITQSPKYLFRKEGQNVTLSCEQNLNHDAMYWYRQDPGQGLRLIYYSQIVNDFQKGDIAEGYSVSREKKESFPLTVTSAQKNPTAFYLCASSIFPNQGGQPQHFGDGTRLSIL.